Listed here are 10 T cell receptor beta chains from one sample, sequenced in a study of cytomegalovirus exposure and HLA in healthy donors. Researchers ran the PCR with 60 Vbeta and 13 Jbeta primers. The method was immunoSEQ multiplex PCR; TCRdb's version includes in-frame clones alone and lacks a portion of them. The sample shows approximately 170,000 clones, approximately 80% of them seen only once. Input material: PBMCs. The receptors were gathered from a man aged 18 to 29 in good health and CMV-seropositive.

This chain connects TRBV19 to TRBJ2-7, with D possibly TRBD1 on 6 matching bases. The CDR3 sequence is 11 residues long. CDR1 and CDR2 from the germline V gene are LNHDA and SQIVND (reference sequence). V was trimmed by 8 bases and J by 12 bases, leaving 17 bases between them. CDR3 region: CASRLGDTAYF. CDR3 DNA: TGTGCCAGTCGCTTGGGGGACACAGCGTACTTC.

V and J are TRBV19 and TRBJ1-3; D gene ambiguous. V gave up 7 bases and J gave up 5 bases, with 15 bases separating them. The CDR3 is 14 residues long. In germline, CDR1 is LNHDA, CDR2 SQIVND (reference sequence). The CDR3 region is CASILRGSRNTIYF. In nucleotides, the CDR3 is TGTGCCAGTATCCTTCGAGGGTCCCGAAACACCATATATTTT.

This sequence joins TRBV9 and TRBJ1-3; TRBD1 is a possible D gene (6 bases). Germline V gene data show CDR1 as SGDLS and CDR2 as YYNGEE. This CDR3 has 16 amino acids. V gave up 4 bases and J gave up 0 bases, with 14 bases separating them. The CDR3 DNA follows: TGTGCCAGCAGCCCTGGACAGCTAAGCTCTGGAAACACCATATATTTT. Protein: CASSPGQLSSGNTIYF.

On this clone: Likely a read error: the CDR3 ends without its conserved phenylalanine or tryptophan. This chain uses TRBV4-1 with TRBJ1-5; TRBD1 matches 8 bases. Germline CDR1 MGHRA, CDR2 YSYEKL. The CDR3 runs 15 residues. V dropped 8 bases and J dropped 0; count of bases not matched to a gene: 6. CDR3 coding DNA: TGCGCCAGCGGGACAGGCAGCTATAGCAATCAGCCCCAGCATCTT. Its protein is CASGTGSYSNQPQHL.

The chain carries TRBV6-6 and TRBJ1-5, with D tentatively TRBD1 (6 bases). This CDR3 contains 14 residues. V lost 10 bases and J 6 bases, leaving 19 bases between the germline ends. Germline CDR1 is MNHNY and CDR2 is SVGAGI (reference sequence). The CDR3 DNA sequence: TGTGCCACCTCAGGCGGGGGCAGAGGTCAGCCCCAGCATTTT. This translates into CATSGGGRGQPQHF.

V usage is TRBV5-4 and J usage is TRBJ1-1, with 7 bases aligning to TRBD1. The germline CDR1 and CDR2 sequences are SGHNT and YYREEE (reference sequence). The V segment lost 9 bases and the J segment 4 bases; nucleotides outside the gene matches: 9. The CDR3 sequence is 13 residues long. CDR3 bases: TGTGCCATCCGTTCCTCAGGGGGCACTGAAGCTTTCTTT. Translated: CAIRSSGGTEAFF.

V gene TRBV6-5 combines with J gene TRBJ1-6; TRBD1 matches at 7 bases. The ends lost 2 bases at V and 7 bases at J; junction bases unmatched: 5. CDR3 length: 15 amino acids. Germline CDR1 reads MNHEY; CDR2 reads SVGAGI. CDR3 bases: TGTGCCAGCAGTTACGCCGACAGGGCCAATTCACCCCTCCACTTT. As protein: CASSYADRANSPLHF.

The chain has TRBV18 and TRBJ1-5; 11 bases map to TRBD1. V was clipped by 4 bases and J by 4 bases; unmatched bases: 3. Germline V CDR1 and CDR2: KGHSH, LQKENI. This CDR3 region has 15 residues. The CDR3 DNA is TGTGCCAGCTCACTCGGACAGGGGGCAAATCAGCCCCAGCATTTT. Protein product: CASSLGQGANQPQHF.

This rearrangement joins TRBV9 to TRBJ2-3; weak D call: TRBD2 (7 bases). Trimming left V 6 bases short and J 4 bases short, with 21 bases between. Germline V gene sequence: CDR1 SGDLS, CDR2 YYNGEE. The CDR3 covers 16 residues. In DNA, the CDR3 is TGTGCCAGCACCCCCCAAGGGGGGGGGCTTGCAGATACGCAGTATTTT. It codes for CASTPQGGGLADTQYF.

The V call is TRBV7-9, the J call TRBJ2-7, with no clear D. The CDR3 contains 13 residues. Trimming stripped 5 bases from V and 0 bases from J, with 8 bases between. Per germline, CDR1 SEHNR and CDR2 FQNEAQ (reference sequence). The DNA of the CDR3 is TGTGCCAGCAGCCTAGATAGCTCCTACGAGCAGTACTTC. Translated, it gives CASSLDSSYEQYF.